The TCR beta chain described here comes from a study of neurological immune-mediated disorders. General study results and limits: Private repertoires in all groups were suggested by the finding that expanded clones across subjects shared no CDR3 amino acid sequences.

Ten or more counts support this clonotype. Its specificity is not known. Serving as healthy controls were blood bank volunteers based in Maryland, USA. The unsorted libraries were generated from a total of 2 million PBMCs, which had been stored in RNAlater at -80 C. The method for making cDNA was 5'RACE, and it used 10-nucleotide random UMIs. Via MiXCR, TCRdb re-called the 5' RACE reads, giving one row per CDR3 protein. The sample consists of around 40,000 distinct CDR3 sequences, over 9.5% of them appearing once. Sequenced: PBMCs. This receptor was taken from a female donor in good health.

CDR3 in DNA: TGTGCCAGCAGCTTGTTGGGGACAGGTCTAGCCAAAAACATTCAGTACTTC. As protein: CASSLLGTGLAKNIQYF. This chain joins TRBV5-6 and TRBJ2-4; 8 nucleotides align to TRBD1. Trimming cost V 1 base and J 0 bases; bases outside gene matches: 6. This CDR3 has 17 residues. Germline CDR1 reads SGHDT; CDR2 reads YYEEEE.